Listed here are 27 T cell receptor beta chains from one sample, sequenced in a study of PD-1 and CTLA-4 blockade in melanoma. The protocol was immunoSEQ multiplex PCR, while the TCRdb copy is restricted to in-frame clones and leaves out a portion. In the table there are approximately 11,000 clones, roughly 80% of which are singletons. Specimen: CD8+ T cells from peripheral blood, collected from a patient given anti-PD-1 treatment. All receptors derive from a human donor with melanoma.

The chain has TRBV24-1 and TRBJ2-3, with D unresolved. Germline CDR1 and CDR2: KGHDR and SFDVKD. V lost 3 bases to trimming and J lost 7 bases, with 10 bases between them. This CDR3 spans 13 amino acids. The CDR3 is CATSDRTWNTQYF. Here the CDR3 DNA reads TGTGCCACCAGTGATAGGACGTGGAATACGCAGTATTTT.

CDR3 residues: CASSQDLTGPVVLDEQFF. CDR3 coding DNA: TGCGCCAGCAGCCAAGATCTTACGGGTCCCGTGGTACTCGATGAGCAGTTCTTC. The V and J genes are TRBV4-3 and TRBJ2-1; D is undetermined. CDR1 is LGHNA and CDR2 is YSLEER in the germline V gene. The CDR3 is 18 amino acids. V was trimmed by 0 bases and J by 8 bases, leaving 23 bases between them.

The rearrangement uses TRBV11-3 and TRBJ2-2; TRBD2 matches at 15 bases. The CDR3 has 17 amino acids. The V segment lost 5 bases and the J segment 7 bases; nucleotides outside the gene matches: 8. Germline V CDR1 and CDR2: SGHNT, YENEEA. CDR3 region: CASSLGTSGGSVGELFF. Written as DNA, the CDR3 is TGTGCCAGCAGCCTCGGGACTAGCGGGGGGTCGGTCGGGGAGCTGTTTTTT.

CDR3 in DNA: TGCGCCAGCAGCCAAGTCCCGGGTAAGGGCACTGAAGCTTTCTTT. Its translation is CASSQVPGKGTEAFF. V gene TRBV4-1 combines with J gene TRBJ1-1; D ambiguous. Trimming took 1 base from V and 4 from J, leaving 13 bases between them. The CDR3 extends over 15 amino acids. Germline V gene sequence: CDR1 MGHRA, CDR2 YSYEKL.

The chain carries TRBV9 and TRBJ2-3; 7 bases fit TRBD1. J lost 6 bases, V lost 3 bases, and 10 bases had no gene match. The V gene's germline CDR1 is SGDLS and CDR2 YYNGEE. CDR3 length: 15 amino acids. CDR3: CASSEGAPSGDTQYF. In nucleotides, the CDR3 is TGTGCCAGCAGCGAGGGGGCCCCCTCTGGGGATACGCAGTATTTT.

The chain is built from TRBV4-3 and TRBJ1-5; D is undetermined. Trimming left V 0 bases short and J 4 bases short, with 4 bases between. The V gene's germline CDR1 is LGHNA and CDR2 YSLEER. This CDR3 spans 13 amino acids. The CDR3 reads CASSQDPNQPQHF. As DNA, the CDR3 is TGCGCCAGCAGCCAAGATCCAAATCAGCCCCAGCATTTT.

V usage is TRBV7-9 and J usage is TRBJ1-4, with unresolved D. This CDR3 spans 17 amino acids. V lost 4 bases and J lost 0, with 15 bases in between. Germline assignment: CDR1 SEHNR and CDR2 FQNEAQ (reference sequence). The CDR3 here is CASSSLTSPTTNEKLFF. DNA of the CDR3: TGTGCCAGCAGCTCATTAACAAGCCCTACAACTAATGAAAAACTGTTTTTT.

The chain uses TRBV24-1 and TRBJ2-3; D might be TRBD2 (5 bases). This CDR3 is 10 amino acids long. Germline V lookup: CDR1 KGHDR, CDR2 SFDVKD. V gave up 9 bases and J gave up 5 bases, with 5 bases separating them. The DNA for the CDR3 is TGTGCCACCGGAGGAGATACGCAGTATTTT. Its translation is CATGGDTQYF.

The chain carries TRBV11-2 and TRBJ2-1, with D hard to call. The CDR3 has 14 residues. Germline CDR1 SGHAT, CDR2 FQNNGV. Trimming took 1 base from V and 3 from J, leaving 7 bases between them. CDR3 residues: CASSLAGSYNEQFF. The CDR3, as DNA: TGTGCCAGCAGCTTAGCGGGCAGCTACAATGAGCAGTTCTTC.

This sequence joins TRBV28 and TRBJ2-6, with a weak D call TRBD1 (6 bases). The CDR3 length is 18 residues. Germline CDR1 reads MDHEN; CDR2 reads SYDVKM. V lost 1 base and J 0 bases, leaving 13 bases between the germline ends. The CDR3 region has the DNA TGTGCCAGCAGTTTATTGAGCCAGGGGAGCTCTGGGGCCAACGTCCTGACTTTC. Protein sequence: CASSLLSQGSSGANVLTF.

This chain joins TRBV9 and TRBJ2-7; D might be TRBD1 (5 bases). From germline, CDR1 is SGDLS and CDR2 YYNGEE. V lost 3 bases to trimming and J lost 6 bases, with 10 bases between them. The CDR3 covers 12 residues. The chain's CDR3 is CASSETVGEQYF. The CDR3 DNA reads TGTGCCAGCAGCGAGACAGTGGGCGAGCAGTACTTC.

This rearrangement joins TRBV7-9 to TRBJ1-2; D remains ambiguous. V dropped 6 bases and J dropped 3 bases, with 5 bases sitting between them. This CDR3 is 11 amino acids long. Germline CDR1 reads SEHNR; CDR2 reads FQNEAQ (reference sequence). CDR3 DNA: TGTGCCAGCAGGACCGACTATGGCTACACCTTC. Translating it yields CASRTDYGYTF. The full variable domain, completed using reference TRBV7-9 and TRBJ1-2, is DTGVSQNPRHKITKRGQNVTFRCDPISEHNRLYWYRQTLGQGPEFLTYFQNEAQLEKSRLLSDRFSAERPKGSFSTLEIQRTEQGDSAMYLCASRTDYGYTFGSGTRLTVV.

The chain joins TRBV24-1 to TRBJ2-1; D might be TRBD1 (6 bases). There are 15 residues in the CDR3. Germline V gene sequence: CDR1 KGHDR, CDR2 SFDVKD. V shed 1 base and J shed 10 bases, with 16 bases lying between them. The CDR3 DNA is TGTGCCACCAGTGATTTTGGGGACAACGGACCAGAGCAGTTCTTC. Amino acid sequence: CATSDFGDNGPEQFF.

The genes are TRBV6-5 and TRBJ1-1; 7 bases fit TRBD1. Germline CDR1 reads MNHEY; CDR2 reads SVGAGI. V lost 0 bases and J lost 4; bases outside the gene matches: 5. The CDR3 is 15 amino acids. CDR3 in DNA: TGTGCCAGCAGTTACTCAGACAGGGTGCCCACTGAAGCTTTCTTT. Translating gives CASSYSDRVPTEAFF.

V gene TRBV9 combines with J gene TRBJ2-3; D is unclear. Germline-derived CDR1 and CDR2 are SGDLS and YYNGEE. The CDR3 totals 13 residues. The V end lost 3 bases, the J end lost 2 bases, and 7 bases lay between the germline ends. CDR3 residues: CASSADHTDTQYF. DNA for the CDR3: TGTGCCAGCAGCGCCGACCACACAGATACGCAGTATTTT.

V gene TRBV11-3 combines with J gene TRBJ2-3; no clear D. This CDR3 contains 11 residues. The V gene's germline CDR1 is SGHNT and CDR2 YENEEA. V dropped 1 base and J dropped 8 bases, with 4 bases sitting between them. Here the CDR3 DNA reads TGTGCCAGCAGCTTAGGGTCTACGCAGTATTTT. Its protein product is CASSLGSTQYF.

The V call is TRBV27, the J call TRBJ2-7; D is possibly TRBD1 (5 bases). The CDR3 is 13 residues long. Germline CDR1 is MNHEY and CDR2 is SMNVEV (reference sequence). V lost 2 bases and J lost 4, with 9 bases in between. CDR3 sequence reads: CASSLPGKYEQYF. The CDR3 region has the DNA TGTGCCAGCAGTTTACCAGGGAAATACGAGCAGTACTTC.

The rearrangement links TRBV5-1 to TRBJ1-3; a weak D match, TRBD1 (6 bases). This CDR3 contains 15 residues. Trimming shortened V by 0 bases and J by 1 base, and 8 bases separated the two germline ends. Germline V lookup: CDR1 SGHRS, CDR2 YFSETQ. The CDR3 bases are TGCGCCAGCAGCTTGGGGGACACGTCTGGAAACACCATATATTTT. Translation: CASSLGDTSGNTIYF.

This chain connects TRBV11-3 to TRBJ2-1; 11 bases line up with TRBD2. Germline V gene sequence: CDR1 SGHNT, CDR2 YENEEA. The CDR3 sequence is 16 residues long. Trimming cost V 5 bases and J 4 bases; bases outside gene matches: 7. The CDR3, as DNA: TGTGCCAGCAGCCTACTAGCGGGGGCTCTTTACAATGAGCAGTTCTTC. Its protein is CASSLLAGALYNEQFF.

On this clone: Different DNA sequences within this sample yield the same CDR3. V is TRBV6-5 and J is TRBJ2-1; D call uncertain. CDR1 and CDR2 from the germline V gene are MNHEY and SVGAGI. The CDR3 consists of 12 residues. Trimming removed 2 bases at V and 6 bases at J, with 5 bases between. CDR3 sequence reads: CASSYVGNEQFF. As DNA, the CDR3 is TGTGCCAGCAGTTACGTAGGCAATGAGCAGTTCTTC.

CDR3 in DNA: TGTGCCAGCAGTGGGGGTAACAGGGGCTCGGAGCTGTTTTTT. The encoded protein is CASSGGNRGSELFF. V and J are TRBV6-4 and TRBJ2-2, with TRBD1 matching 7 bases. J gave up 10 bases and V 4 bases, and 9 bases lay outside the gene matches. The CDR3 is made up of 14 amino acids. In germline, CDR1 is MRHNA, CDR2 SNTAGT.

The CDR3 loop reads CASSLWRGAEAFF. DNA for the CDR3: TGTGCCAGCAGCTTATGGAGGGGGGCTGAAGCTTTCTTT. The rearrangement uses TRBV7-2 and TRBJ1-1; weak D call: TRBD1 (6 bases). Germline CDR1 is SGHTA and CDR2 is FQGNSA. V was shortened by 2 bases and J by 6 bases, with 10 bases between the two germline ends. The CDR3 spans 13 residues.

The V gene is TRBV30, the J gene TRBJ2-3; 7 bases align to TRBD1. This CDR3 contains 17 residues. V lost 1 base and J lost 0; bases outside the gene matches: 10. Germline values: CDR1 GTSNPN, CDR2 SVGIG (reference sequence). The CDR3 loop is CAWSASTGLGSTDTQYF. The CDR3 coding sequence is TGTGCCTGGAGTGCCTCGACAGGGCTAGGGAGCACAGATACGCAGTATTTT.

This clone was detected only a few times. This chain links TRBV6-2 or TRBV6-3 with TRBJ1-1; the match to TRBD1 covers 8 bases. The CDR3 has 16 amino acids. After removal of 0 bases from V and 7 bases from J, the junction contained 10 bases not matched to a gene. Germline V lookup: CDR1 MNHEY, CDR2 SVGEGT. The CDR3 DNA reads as TGTGCCAGCAGTTACTCTAAGTCAGGGGGCGAGGATGAAGCTTTCTTT. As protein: CASSYSKSGGEDEAFF.

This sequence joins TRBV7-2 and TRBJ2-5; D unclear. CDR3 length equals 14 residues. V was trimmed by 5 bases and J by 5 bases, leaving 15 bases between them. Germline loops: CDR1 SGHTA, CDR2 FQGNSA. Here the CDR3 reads CASSRRLPRETQYF. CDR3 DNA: TGTGCCAGCAGCCGCCGACTGCCCCGGGAGACCCAGTACTTC.

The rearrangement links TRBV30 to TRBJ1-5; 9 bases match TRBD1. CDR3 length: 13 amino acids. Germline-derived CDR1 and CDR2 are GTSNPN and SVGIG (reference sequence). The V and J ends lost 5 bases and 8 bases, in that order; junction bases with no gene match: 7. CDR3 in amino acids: CAWSGQGNEPQHF. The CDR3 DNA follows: TGTGCCTGGTCCGGACAGGGGAATGAGCCCCAGCATTTT.

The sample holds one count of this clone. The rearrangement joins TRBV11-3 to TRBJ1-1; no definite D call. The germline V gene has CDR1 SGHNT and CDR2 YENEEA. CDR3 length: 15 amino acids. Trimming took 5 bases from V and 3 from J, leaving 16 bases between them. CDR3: CASSPSGAEDTEAFF. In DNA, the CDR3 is TGTGCCAGCAGCCCCTCAGGAGCGGAGGACACTGAAGCTTTCTTT.